These T cell receptor beta chains were read from a single sample in a study of shared clonotypes between healthy human individuals. Assay: immunoSEQ multiplex PCR; the TCRdb copy retains only in-frame clones and omits some. The sample has 650,000 to 750,000 clones; 55% to 75% are singletons. The sequenced sample consisted of memory CD4+ T cells sorted from blood. The receptors were sampled from a woman aged 25 to 39 in good health. CDR3s leave out the opening cysteine and the closing phenylalanine or tryptophan.

V gene	J gene	CDR3 protein
TRBV7-2	TRBJ2-2	ASSLSRGSNTGELF
TRBV4-1	TRBJ2-5	ASSQDLSGGETQY
TRBV2	TRBJ1-3	ASSKPGAGNTIY
TRBV25-1	TRBJ2-3	ASSGGLAGGPDTQY
TRBV2	TRBJ1-1	ASGSQGLEAF
TRBV19	TRBJ1-5	ASNLPEGRSEGPQH
TRBV28	TRBJ2-7	ASMDLSRSEQY
TRBV5-1	TRBJ2-7	ASSLAGGLAAPYEQY
TRBV28	TRBJ1-5	ASAYSNQPQH
TRBV25-1	TRBJ2-1	ASSEPPADNEQF
TRBV5-1	TRBJ1-3	ASSLDSTNTIY
TRBV28	TRBJ1-4	ASTEGGWEKLF
TRBV7-8	TRBJ2-1	ASTLFRDISRDNEQF
TRBV6-1	TRBJ2-3	ASSEGGRFYTQY
TRBV6-1	TRBJ2-7	ASSNPGQSYEQY
TRBV5-1	TRBJ1-4	ASSSTAGPKGEKLF
TRBV13	TRBJ1-4	ASSLKRLATNEKLF
TRBV11-3	TRBJ2-2	ASSIQGGSGELF
TRBV27	TRBJ2-1	ASSLTSGSEEQF
TRBV6-5	TRBJ2-7	ASSYPGTASYEQY
TRBV5-1	TRBJ2-2	ASSFGLAESTTGELF
TRBV2	TRBJ2-7	ASSGTSGRMYEQY
TRBV11-3	TRBJ2-1	ASSHSYGRAYNEQF
TRBV2	TRBJ2-3	ASRRWDLGTDTQY
TRBV7-6	TRBJ2-1	ASSLGTSGRGFSGSYNEQF
TRBV27	TRBJ1-4	ASSLSNWNEKLF
TRBV7-8	TRBJ2-7	ASSLVAPSGTERYEQY
TRBV4-1	TRBJ1-5	ASSEQGHQPQH
TRBV2	TRBJ2-7	ASSDDRGAHEQY
TRBV6-1	TRBJ2-7	ASGDRLRY
TRBV7-8	TRBJ2-7	ASSLAYRDRRTYEQY
TRBV5-6	TRBJ2-7	ASSLGTGERREQY
TRBV6-5	TRBJ2-1	ASSYGQSSYNEQF
TRBV5-1	TRBJ1-3	ASSAGQGIGNTIY
TRBV28	TRBJ1-5	ASSGAGNTRQPQH
TRBV5-1	TRBJ2-1	ASSPGNYNEQF
TRBV9	TRBJ2-1	ASSAMTSLPLNEQF
TRBV5-4	TRBJ1-4	ASSLGGAGTDEKLF
TRBV11-1	TRBJ2-7	ASSLGPHKEQY
TRBV14	TRBJ2-7	ASSLSPDWKTYEQY
TRBV5-1	TRBJ1-2	ASSGGANGYT
TRBV19	TRBJ1-4	ASSDNQGWEKLF
TRBV28	TRBJ2-7	ASRLATGKTDSYEQY
TRBV5-5	TRBJ1-1	ASSSFGTGYPVAF
TRBV27	TRBJ2-1	ASSLLIQRANSYNEQF
TRBV11-2	TRBJ1-5	ASSPGGGGYQPQH
TRBV29-1	TRBJ2-2	SVVVGDGTGELF
TRBV29-1	TRBJ1-1	GSSEGTTEAF
TRBV29-1	TRBJ2-3	SVTGGGTDTQY
TRBV5-1	TRBJ2-1	ASSLAGSYNEQF
TRBV5-4	TRBJ2-3	ASSFGGVGTDTQY
TRBV29-1	TRBJ2-2	SVEDFLAGELF
TRBV6-1	TRBJ1-5	ASSDLNQPQH
TRBV6-5	TRBJ2-5	ASRRTVQETQY
TRBV10-3	TRBJ1-2	AISSYGQDGYT
TRBV16	TRBJ1-6	ASNRDRVNSPLH
TRBV5-1	TRBJ2-1	ASSLEHNEQF
TRBV6-1	TRBJ1-2	ASSEIGWYGYT
TRBV27	TRBJ2-5	ASSLSGQETQY
TRBV15	TRBJ2-7	ATSRGPYEQY